Listed here are 12 T cell receptor beta chains from one sample, sequenced in a study of graft-versus-host responses after intestinal transplantation. These receptors have no identified antigens. Profiled with immunoSEQ multiplex PCR; TCRdb holds only in-frame clones, not every one. This sample has about 120,000 clones, with over 75% found just once. The sample here was unstimulated CD4+ T cells sorted from spleen or lymph node cells, taken before intestinal transplant. The receptor set was obtained from a human donor who received an intestinal transplant.

V usage is TRBV7-3 and J usage is TRBJ2-2, with TRBD2 identical over 11 bases. CDR1 SGHTA and CDR2 FQGTGA come from the germline V gene. The V segment lost 4 bases and the J segment 4 bases; nucleotides outside the gene matches: 8. The CDR3 extends over 17 amino acids. The CDR3 coding sequence is TGTGCCAGCAGCTCGATAGCGGGAGGGCCGGGCACCGGGGAGCTGTTTTTT. It codes for CASSSIAGGPGTGELFF.

The rearrangement joins TRBV4-1 to TRBJ2-3; the match to TRBD2 covers 13 bases. CDR3 length: 15 residues. V gave up 5 bases and J gave up 1 base; unmatched junction bases: 0. In germline, CDR1 is MGHRA, CDR2 YSYEKL. The CDR3 sequence is CASSGLAGGTDTQYF. The CDR3, as DNA: TGCGCCAGCAGCGGACTAGCGGGGGGCACAGATACGCAGTATTTT.

With respect to this clone: One end of the junction is discordant with germline, which a read error may explain. J is TRBJ2-1 and V is TRBV18, with 10 bases fitting TRBD1. CDR1 and CDR2 from the germline V gene are KGHSH and LQKENI. The CDR3 spans 16 residues. As DNA, the CDR3 is TGTGCCAGCTCACCGCGCCGGGACAGGGGATCCAATGGGCAGTTCTTC. Its translation is CASSPRRDRGSNGQFF.

The rearrangement links TRBV7-2 to TRBJ2-3; 9 nucleotides match TRBD2. Losses at the gene ends were 2 bases for V and 5 bases for J; bases not matched to a gene: 2. The CDR3 extends over 14 amino acids. CDR1 SGHTA and CDR2 FQGNSA come from the germline V gene. CDR3 region: CASSLSSGVDTQYF. The CDR3 DNA reads TGTGCCAGCAGCTTATCTAGCGGGGTAGATACGCAGTATTTT.

J is TRBJ1-6 and V is TRBV9; tentative D call: TRBD1 (6 bases). CDR1 SGDLS and CDR2 YYNGEE come from the germline V gene. V was cut by 0 bases and J by 10 bases, with 11 bases left in between. The CDR3 runs 14 residues. CDR3 amino acids: CASSVAQGNSPLHF. The DNA of the CDR3 is TGTGCCAGCAGCGTAGCGCAGGGGAACTCACCCCTCCACTTT.

With respect to this clone: Other DNA sequences from this sample encode an identical CDR3 as well. This CDR3 reads CASSPGGNTEAFF. The CDR3, as DNA: TGTGCCAGCTCACCCGGCGGTAACACTGAAGCTTTCTTT. The rearrangement uses TRBV18 and TRBJ1-1; D is undetermined. Germline values: CDR1 KGHSH, CDR2 LQKENI. Trimming shortened V by 3 bases and J by 2 bases, and 7 bases separated the two germline ends. CDR3 length: 13 residues. The full variable domain, in which reference TRBV18 and TRBJ1-1 provide the parts outside the CDR3, is NAGVMQNPRHLVRRRGQEARLRCSPMKGHSHVYWYRQLPEEGLKFMVYLQKENIIDESGMPKERFSAEFPKEGPSILRIQQVVRGDSAAYFCASSPGGNTEAFFGQGTRLTVV.

About this clone: In the same sample, other DNA sequences code for this CDR3. The chain has TRBV6-5 and TRBJ1-5; 9 positions agree with TRBD1. Trimming removed 6 bases from V and 1 base from J; junction bases left unmatched: 4. Per germline, CDR1 MNHEY and CDR2 SVGAGI. The CDR3 sequence is 15 residues long. CDR3 in DNA: TGTGCCAGCAGCCCGGACAGGGGAAGCAATCAGCCCCAGCATTTT. Its protein is CASSPDRGSNQPQHF.

The chain has TRBV10-3 and TRBJ1-5, with D maybe TRBD1 (5 bases). This CDR3 is 14 amino acids long. Germline V gives CDR1 ENHRY, CDR2 SYGVKD. Trimming left V 2 bases short and J 4 bases short, with 9 bases between. This CDR3 is CAISEQGRNQPQHF. CDR3 coding DNA: TGTGCCATCAGTGAGCAGGGTCGGAATCAGCCCCAGCATTTT.

The chain uses TRBV30 and TRBJ1-1; D possibly corresponds to TRBD1 (6 bases). CDR1 and CDR2 from the germline V gene are GTSNPN and SVGIG (reference sequence). The CDR3 loop spans 14 amino acids. Trimming stripped 0 bases from V and 1 base from J, with 9 bases between. CDR3 sequence reads: CAWSVWTANTEAFF. The DNA for the CDR3 is TGTGCCTGGAGTGTTTGGACAGCGAACACTGAAGCTTTCTTT. The entire variable domain, with the rest obtained from reference TRBV30 and TRBJ1-1, is as follows: SQTIHQWPATLVQPVGSPLSLECTVEGTSNPNLYWYRQAAGRGLQLLFYSVGIGQISSEVPQNLSASRPQDRQFILSSKKLLLSDSGFYLCAWSVWTANTEAFFGQGTRLTVV.

The genes are TRBV21-1 and TRBJ1-5; TRBD1 is taken as the D call from the table, unchecked against the DNA. TRBV21-1 is an annotated pseudogene. This CDR3 is 16 amino acids long. Here the CDR3 DNA reads TGTGCCAGCAGCTACCGGACAGGGGGGTTCAATCAGCCCCAGCATTTT. It specifies CASSYRTGGFNQPQHF.

The rearrangement joins TRBV11-2 to TRBJ2-2; D is perhaps TRBD2 (7 bases). CDR1 is SGHAT, CDR2 FQNNGV, per germline. The CDR3 covers 16 residues. Trimming left V 3 bases short and J 6 bases short, with 17 bases between. The CDR3 nucleotides read TGTGCCAGCAGCTTCCAGGGGACTAACATCGCCGGGGAGCTGTTTTTT. Translation gives CASSFQGTNIAGELFF.

The genes are TRBV10-3 and TRBJ1-5; 8 nucleotides align to TRBD1. Germline-derived CDR1 and CDR2 are ENHRY and SYGVKD. Unmatched junction bases numbered 11, after V lost 2 bases and J lost 5 bases. This CDR3 has 17 amino acids. The CDR3 DNA follows: TGTGCCATCAGTGAGGGGACAGGAGGGGGATTCTATCAGCCCCAGCATTTT. Translated: CAISEGTGGGFYQPQHF.